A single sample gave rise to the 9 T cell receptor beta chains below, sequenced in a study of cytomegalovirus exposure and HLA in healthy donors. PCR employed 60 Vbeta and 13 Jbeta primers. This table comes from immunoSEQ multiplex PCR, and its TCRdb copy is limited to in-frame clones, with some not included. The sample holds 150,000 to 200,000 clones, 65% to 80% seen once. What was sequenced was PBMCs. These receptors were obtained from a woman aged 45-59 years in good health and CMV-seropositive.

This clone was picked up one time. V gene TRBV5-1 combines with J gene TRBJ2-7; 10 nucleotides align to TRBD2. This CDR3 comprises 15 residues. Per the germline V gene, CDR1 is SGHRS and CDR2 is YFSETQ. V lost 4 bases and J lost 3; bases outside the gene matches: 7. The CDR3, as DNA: TGCGCCAGCAGCCCGGGGACTAGCGAGCTCTACGAGCAGTACTTC. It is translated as CASSPGTSELYEQYF.

In nucleotides, the CDR3 is TGTGCCAGCTATAGCGGCCGAGCCCGGCAGTTCTTC. It specifies CASYSGRARQFF. The V and J genes are TRBV28 and TRBJ2-1; maybe TRBD2 (6 bases). Germline V gene data show CDR1 as MDHEN and CDR2 as SYDVKM. Between the trimmed V and J ends, which lost 8 bases and 12 bases, there was a span of 17 bases. The CDR3 has 12 amino acids.

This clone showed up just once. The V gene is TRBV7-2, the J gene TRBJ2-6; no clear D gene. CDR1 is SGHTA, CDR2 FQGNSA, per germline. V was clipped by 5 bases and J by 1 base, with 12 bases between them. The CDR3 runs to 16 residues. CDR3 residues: CASSPQSLSGANVLTF. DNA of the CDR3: TGTGCCAGCAGCCCCCAAAGCCTATCTGGGGCCAACGTCCTGACTTTC.

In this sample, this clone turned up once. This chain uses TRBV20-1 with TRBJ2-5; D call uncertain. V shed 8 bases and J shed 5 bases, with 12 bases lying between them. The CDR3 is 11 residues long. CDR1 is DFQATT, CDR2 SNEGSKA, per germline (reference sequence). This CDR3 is CSPRYAETQYF. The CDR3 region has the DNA TGCAGTCCACGCTACGCGGAGACCCAGTACTTC.

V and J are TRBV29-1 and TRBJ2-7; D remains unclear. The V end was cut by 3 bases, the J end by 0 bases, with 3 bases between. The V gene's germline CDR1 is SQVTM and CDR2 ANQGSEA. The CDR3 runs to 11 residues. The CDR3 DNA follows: TGCAGCGTTGAGTACTCCTACGAGCAGTACTTC. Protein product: CSVEYSYEQYF.

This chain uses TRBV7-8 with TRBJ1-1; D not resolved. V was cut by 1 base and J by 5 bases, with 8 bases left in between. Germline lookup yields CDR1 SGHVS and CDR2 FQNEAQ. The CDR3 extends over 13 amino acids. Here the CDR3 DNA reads TGTGCCAGCAGCTTAGGTGGCCCTACTGAAGCTTTCTTT. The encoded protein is CASSLGGPTEAFF. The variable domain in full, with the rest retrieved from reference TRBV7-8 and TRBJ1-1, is GAGVSQSPRYKVAKRGQDVALRCDPISGHVSLFWYQQALGQGPEFLTYFQNEAQLDKSGLPSDRFFAERPEGSVSTLKIQRTQQEDSAVYLCASSLGGPTEAFFGQGTRLTVV.

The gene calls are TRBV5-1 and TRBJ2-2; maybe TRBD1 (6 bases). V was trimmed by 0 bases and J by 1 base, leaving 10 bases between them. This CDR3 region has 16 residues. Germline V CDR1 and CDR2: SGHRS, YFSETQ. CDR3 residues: CASSLVSGVNTGELFF. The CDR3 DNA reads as TGCGCCAGCAGCTTGGTGTCAGGGGTGAACACCGGGGAGCTGTTTTTT.

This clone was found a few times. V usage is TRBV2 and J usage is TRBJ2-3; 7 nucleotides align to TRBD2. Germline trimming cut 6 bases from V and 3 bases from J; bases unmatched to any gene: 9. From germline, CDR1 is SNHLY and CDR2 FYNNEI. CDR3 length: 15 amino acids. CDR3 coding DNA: TGTGCCAGCAGCCCCGGCGCGGGAGCAACAGATACGCAGTATTTT. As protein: CASSPGAGATDTQYF.

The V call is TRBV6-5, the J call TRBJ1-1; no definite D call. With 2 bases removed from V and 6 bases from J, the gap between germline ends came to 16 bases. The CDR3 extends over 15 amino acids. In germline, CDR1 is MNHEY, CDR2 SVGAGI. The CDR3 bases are TGTGCCAGCAGTTACATGGGAGCCTCGGACGCTGAAGCTTTCTTT. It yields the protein CASSYMGASDAEAFF.